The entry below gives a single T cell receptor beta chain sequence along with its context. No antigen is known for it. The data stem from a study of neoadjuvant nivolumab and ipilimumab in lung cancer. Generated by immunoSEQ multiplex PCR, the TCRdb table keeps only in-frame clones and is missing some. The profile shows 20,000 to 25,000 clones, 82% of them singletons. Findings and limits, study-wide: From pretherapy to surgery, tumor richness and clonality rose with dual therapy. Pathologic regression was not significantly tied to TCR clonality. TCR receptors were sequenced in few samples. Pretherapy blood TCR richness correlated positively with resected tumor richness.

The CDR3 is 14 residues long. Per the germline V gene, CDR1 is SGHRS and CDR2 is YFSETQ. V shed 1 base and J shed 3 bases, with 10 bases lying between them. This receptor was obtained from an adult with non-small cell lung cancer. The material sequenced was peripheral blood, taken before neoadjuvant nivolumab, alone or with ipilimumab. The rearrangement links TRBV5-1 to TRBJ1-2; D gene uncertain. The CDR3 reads CASSLHGWDYGYTF. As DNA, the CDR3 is TGCGCCAGCAGCTTGCATGGTTGGGACTATGGCTACACCTTC.